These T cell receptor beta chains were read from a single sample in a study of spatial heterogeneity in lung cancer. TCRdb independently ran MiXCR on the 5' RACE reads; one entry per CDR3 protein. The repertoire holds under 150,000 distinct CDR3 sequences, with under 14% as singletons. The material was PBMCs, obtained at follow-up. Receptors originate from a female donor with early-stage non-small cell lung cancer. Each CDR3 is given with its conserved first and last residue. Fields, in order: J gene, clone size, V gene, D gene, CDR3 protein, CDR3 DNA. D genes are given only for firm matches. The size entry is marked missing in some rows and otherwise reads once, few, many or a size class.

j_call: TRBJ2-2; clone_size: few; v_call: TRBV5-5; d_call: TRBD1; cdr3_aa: CASSLTGGTGELFF; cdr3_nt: TGTGCCAGCAGCTTGACAGGGGGCACCGGGGAGCTGTTTTTT
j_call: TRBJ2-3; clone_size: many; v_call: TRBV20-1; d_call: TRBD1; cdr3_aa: CSAREWTGEDTQYF; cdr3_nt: TGCAGTGCTAGAGAGTGGACAGGGGAAGATACGCAGTATTTT
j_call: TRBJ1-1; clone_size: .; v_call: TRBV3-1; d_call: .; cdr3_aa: CASSQEQGRVTEAFF; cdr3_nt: TGTGCCAGCAGCCAAGAACAGGGTAGGGTCACTGAAGCTTTCTTT
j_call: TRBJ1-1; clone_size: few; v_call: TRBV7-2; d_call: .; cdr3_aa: CASSQMRGFGTEAFF; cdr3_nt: TGTGCCAGCAGTCAAATGAGGGGTTTCGGCACTGAAGCTTTCTTT
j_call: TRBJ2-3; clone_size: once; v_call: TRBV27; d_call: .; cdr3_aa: CASRPMMNTDTQYF; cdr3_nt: TGTGCCAGCAGACCAATGATGAACACAGATACGCAGTATTTT
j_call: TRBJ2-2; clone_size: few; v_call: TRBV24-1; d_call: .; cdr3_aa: CATSENLKQGGRNTGELFF; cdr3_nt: TGTGCCACCAGTGAAAACCTCAAACAGGGAGGACGAAACACCGGGGAGCTGTTTTTT
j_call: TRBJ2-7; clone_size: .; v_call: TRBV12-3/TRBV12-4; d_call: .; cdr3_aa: CASSSRGDPRGYEQYF; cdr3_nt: TGTGCCAGCAGTTCCAGGGGCGACCCTCGGGGCTACGAGCAGTACTTC
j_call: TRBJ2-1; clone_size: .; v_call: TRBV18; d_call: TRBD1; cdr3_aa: CASSRGQPATYNEQFF; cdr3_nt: TGTGCCAGCTCACGGGGACAGCCCGCTACCTACAATGAGCAGTTCTTC
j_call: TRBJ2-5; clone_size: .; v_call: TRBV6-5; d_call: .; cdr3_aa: CASTAATQETQYF; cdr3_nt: TGTGCCAGCACGGCGGCGACCCAAGAGACCCAGTACTTC
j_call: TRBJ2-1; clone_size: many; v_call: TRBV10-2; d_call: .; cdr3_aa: CASSEWLEQFF; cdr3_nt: TGCGCCAGCAGTGAGTGGCTCGAGCAGTTCTTC
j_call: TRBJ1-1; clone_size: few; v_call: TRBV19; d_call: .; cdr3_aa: CASSITDRTASFFVYTEAFF; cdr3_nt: TGTGCCAGTAGTATTACAGACCGGACAGCCAGTTTTTTCGTTTACACTGAAGCTTTCTTT
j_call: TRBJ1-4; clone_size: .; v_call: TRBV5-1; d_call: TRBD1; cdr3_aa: CASSLGQGTTNEKLFF; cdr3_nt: TGCGCCAGCAGCTTGGGACAGGGAACAACTAATGAAAAACTGTTTTTT
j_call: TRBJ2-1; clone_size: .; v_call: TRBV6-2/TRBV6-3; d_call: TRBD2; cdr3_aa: CASRKQRWASGRATEQFF; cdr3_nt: TGTGCCAGCAGGAAGCAGCGCTGGGCTAGCGGGAGGGCGACTGAGCAGTTCTTC
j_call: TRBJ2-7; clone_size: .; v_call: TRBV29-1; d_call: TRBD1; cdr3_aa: CSVERRDRAGYEQYF; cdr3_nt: TGCAGCGTTGAACGCCGGGACAGGGCAGGCTACGAGCAGTACTTC
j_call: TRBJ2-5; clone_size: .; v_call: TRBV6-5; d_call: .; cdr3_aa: CASSSIGQPWETQYF; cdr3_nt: TGTGCCAGCAGTTCGATTGGACAGCCATGGGAGACCCAGTACTTC
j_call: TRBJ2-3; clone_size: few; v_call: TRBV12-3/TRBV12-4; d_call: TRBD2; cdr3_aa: CASSPSTSARAQYF; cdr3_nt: TGTGCCAGCAGCCCATCTACTAGCGCGAGGGCGCAGTATTTT
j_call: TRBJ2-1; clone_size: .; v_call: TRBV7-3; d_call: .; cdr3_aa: CASSQDGSSYNEQFF; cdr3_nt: TGTGCCAGCAGTCAGGACGGTAGCTCCTACAATGAGCAGTTCTTC
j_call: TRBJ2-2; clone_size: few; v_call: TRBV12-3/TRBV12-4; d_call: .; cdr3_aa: CASSFKGKGELFF; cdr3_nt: TGTGCCAGCAGTTTTAAAGGGAAGGGGGAGCTGTTTTTT
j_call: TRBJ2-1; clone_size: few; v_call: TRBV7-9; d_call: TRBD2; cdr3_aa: CASSLAGGNYNEQFF; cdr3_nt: TGTGCCAGCAGTTTAGCGGGAGGGAATTACAATGAGCAGTTCTTC
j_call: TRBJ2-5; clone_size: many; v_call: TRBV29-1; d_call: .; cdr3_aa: CSVTRESGTQYF; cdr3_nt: TGCAGCGTTACTCGCGAGAGTGGGACCCAGTACTTC
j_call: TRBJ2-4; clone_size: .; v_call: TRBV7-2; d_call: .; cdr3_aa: CASSTPRWGYSAKNIQYF; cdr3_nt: TGTGCCAGCAGCACACCCCGGTGGGGGTACTCAGCCAAAAACATTCAGTACTTC
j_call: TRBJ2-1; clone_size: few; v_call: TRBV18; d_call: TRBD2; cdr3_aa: CASSPSSSGREQFF; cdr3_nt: TGTGCCAGCTCACCTTCCTCTAGCGGGAGAGAGCAGTTCTTC
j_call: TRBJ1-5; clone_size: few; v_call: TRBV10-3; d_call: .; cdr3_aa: CAISESWSFGNQPQHF; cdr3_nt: TGTGCCATCAGTGAGTCGTGGAGTTTCGGCAATCAGCCCCAGCATTTT
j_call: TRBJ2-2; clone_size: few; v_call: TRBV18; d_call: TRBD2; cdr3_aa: CASSPTSGRNTGELFF; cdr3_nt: TGTGCCAGCTCACCTACTAGCGGGAGGAACACCGGGGAGCTGTTTTTT
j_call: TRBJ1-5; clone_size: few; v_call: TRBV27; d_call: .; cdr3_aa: CASSSNRQQLFQHF; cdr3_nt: TGTGCCAGCAGTTCAAACCGACAGCAGTTATTCCAGCATTTT
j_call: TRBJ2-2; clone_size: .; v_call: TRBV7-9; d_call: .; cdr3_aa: CASSTWAAGRNTGELFF; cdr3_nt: TGTGCCAGCAGCACCTGGGCGGCGGGAAGGAACACCGGGGAGCTGTTTTTT
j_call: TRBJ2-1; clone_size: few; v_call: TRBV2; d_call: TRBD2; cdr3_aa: CATYSEGPAGGNEQFF; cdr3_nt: TGTGCCACCTATTCCGAGGGTCCAGCGGGAGGGAATGAGCAGTTCTTC
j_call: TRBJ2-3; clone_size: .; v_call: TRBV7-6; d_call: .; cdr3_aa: CASSLTSMNTDTQYF; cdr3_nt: TGTGCCAGCAGCTTAACTAGCATGAACACAGATACGCAGTATTTT
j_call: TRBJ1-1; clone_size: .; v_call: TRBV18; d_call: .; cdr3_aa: CASSPEGANTEAFF; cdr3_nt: TGTGCCAGCTCACCAGAAGGAGCGAACACTGAAGCTTTCTTT
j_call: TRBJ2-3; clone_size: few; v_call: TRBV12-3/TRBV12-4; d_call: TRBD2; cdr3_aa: CASSLMGGGTDTQYF; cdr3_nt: TGTGCCAGCAGTTTAATGGGGGGAGGGACAGATACGCAGTATTTT
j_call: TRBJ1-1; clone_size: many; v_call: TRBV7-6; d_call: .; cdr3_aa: CASSMTVNTEAFF; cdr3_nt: TGTGCCAGCAGCATGACAGTAAACACTGAAGCTTTCTTT
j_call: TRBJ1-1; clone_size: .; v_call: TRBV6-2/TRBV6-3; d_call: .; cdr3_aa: CASSYRRDTEAFF; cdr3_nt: TGTGCCAGCAGTTACCGCAGGGACACTGAAGCTTTCTTT